Listed below are T cell receptor beta chains from one sample, sequenced in a study of T-cell reconstitution after alpha-beta-depleted transplantation in children. TCRdb recomputed calls from the PCR reads with MiXCR, one row per CDR3 protein. Altogether 330,000 or so distinct CDR3 sequences are present, roughly 8.2% being singletons, with the ten largest covering about 9.3%. The sequences come from peripheral blood, collected 360 days after TCRalphabeta/CD19-depleted stem cell transplant. These receptors were taken from a female patient aged 2 to 10 who had a stem cell transplant for Fanconi anemia, so the T cells may come from the graft donor. Each CDR3 is given with its conserved first and last residue. D genes are given only for firm matches. The size field is filled for only some rows; it gives once, few, many or a size class.

j_call: TRBJ1-5
v_call: TRBV18
d_call: .
clone_size: .
cdr3_aa: CASSPSQNQPQHF
cdr3_nt: TGTGCCAGCTCACCAAGTCAGAATCAGCCCCAGCATTTT

j_call: TRBJ1-2
v_call: TRBV12-3/TRBV12-4
d_call: .
clone_size: many
cdr3_aa: CASSLVGQIFGYTF
cdr3_nt: TGTGCCAGCAGTTTAGTAGGACAGATTTTTGGCTACACCTTC

j_call: TRBJ2-2
v_call: TRBV29-1
d_call: TRBD2
clone_size: many
cdr3_aa: CSVAGGGRSNTGELFF
cdr3_nt: TGCAGCGTTGCGGGGGGAGGGAGGTCGAACACCGGGGAGCTGTTTTTT

j_call: TRBJ2-1
v_call: TRBV2
d_call: .
clone_size: many
cdr3_aa: CASSETKQFF
cdr3_nt: TGTGCCAGCAGTGAAACGAAGCAGTTCTTC

j_call: TRBJ1-5
v_call: TRBV24-1
d_call: .
clone_size: many
cdr3_aa: CATSDLNQPQHF
cdr3_nt: TGTGCCACCAGTGACCTTAATCAGCCCCAGCATTTT

j_call: TRBJ2-7
v_call: TRBV20-1
d_call: .
clone_size: many
cdr3_aa: CSATGSRDYEQYF
cdr3_nt: TGCAGTGCGACCGGGAGTCGGGACTACGAGCAGTACTTC

j_call: TRBJ1-1
v_call: TRBV25-1
d_call: .
clone_size: many
cdr3_aa: CASSATGRKAFF
cdr3_nt: TGTGCCAGCAGCGCTACAGGGAGGAAAGCTTTCTTT

j_call: TRBJ1-2
v_call: TRBV12-3/TRBV12-4
d_call: .
clone_size: many
cdr3_aa: CASSFVIGTKGYTF
cdr3_nt: TGTGCCAGCAGTTTCGTGATCGGGACAAAAGGCTACACCTTC

j_call: TRBJ2-5
v_call: TRBV7-8
d_call: .
clone_size: many
cdr3_aa: CASSGKETQYF
cdr3_nt: TGTGCCAGCAGCGGAAAAGAGACCCAGTACTTC

j_call: TRBJ1-2
v_call: TRBV20-1
d_call: .
clone_size: many
cdr3_aa: CSAPGRWGYTF
cdr3_nt: TGCAGTGCTCCGGGACGCTGGGGCTACACCTTC

j_call: TRBJ1-1
v_call: TRBV4-2
d_call: .
clone_size: many
cdr3_aa: CASSHRAGGTTEAFF
cdr3_nt: TGTGCCAGCAGCCACCGAGCTGGGGGGACGACTGAAGCTTTCTTT

j_call: TRBJ2-2
v_call: TRBV7-6
d_call: .
clone_size: many
cdr3_aa: CASSLVAGNTGELFF
cdr3_nt: TGTGCCAGCAGCTTGGTTGCCGGGAACACCGGGGAGCTGTTTTTT

j_call: TRBJ2-2
v_call: TRBV28
d_call: TRBD2
clone_size: few
cdr3_aa: CASLAGVRTGELFF
cdr3_nt: TGTGCCAGCCTAGCGGGAGTACGCACCGGGGAGCTGTTTTTT

j_call: TRBJ2-1
v_call: TRBV24-1
d_call: TRBD2
clone_size: many
cdr3_aa: CATSDIRFSAGGVNEQFF
cdr3_nt: TGTGCCACCAGTGATATTAGGTTCTCTGCGGGGGGGGTGAATGAGCAGTTCTTC

j_call: TRBJ2-1
v_call: TRBV5-5
d_call: .
clone_size: many
cdr3_aa: CASSPKERTYNEQFF
cdr3_nt: TGTGCCAGCAGCCCAAAGGAGCGGACGTATAATGAGCAGTTCTTC

j_call: TRBJ2-5
v_call: TRBV6-5
d_call: .
clone_size: many
cdr3_aa: CASSYSALIGETQYF
cdr3_nt: TGTGCCAGCAGTTACTCTGCGCTAATAGGGGAGACCCAGTACTTC

j_call: TRBJ2-5
v_call: TRBV15
d_call: TRBD1
clone_size: many
cdr3_aa: CATSRLTGGTETQYF
cdr3_nt: TGTGCCACCAGCAGACTTACAGGGGGAACGGAGACCCAGTACTTC

j_call: TRBJ2-2
v_call: TRBV28
d_call: .
clone_size: .
cdr3_aa: CASSRPTGSTGELFF
cdr3_nt: TGTGCCAGCAGCCGTCCTACAGGGAGCACCGGGGAGCTGTTTTTT

j_call: TRBJ2-7
v_call: TRBV27
d_call: TRBD1
clone_size: few
cdr3_aa: CASSKQGASSYEQYF
cdr3_nt: TGTGCCAGCAGTAAACAGGGGGCCAGCTCCTACGAGCAGTACTTC

j_call: TRBJ1-2
v_call: TRBV7-2
d_call: .
clone_size: many
cdr3_aa: CASSPGKGSHYGYTF
cdr3_nt: TGTGCCAGCAGCCCAGGAAAGGGTTCTCACTATGGCTACACCTTC

j_call: TRBJ2-5
v_call: TRBV7-9
d_call: TRBD1
clone_size: many
cdr3_aa: CASSVVAGGETQYF
cdr3_nt: TGTGCCAGCAGCGTCGTAGCAGGGGGAGAGACCCAGTACTTC

j_call: TRBJ2-6
v_call: TRBV20-1
d_call: .
clone_size: many
cdr3_aa: CSASNAGANVLTF
cdr3_nt: TGCAGTGCTTCGAACGCAGGGGCCAACGTCCTGACTTTC

j_call: TRBJ2-5
v_call: TRBV4-3
d_call: .
clone_size: many
cdr3_aa: CASSQGGLAQETQYF
cdr3_nt: TGCGCCAGCAGCCAAGGTGGGCTAGCGCAAGAGACCCAGTACTTC

j_call: TRBJ2-2
v_call: TRBV12-3/TRBV12-4
d_call: .
clone_size: many
cdr3_aa: CASGQGRFLVSTGELFF
cdr3_nt: TGTGCCAGCGGCCAGGGGCGCTTTCTCGTGAGCACCGGGGAGCTGTTTTTT

j_call: TRBJ2-5
v_call: TRBV11-2
d_call: TRBD2
clone_size: many
cdr3_aa: CASSLNPSGTSGGETQYF
cdr3_nt: TGTGCCAGCAGCTTAAACCCTTCTGGGACTAGCGGGGGTGAGACCCAGTACTTC

j_call: TRBJ2-2
v_call: TRBV10-3
d_call: .
clone_size: many
cdr3_aa: CAISGLGAQDTGELFF
cdr3_nt: TGTGCCATCAGTGGTTTGGGGGCCCAGGACACCGGGGAGCTGTTTTTT

j_call: TRBJ1-4
v_call: TRBV4-1
d_call: .
clone_size: few
cdr3_aa: CASSQVIRDLNEKLFF
cdr3_nt: TGCGCCAGCAGCCAAGTAATCCGTGACTTAAATGAAAAACTGTTTTTT

j_call: TRBJ2-7
v_call: TRBV25-1
d_call: TRBD2
clone_size: many
cdr3_aa: CASRGLAGSEQYF
cdr3_nt: TGTGCCAGCAGGGGACTAGCGGGGTCAGAGCAGTACTTC

j_call: TRBJ2-3
v_call: TRBV20-1
d_call: TRBD1
clone_size: few
cdr3_aa: CSARKGALTDTQYF
cdr3_nt: TGCAGTGCCCGGAAGGGGGCACTCACAGATACGCAGTATTTT

j_call: TRBJ2-1
v_call: TRBV9
d_call: .
clone_size: once
cdr3_aa: CASGLEGLPYNEQFF
cdr3_nt: TGTGCCAGCGGGCTTGAGGGCCTTCCCTACAATGAGCAGTTCTTC

j_call: TRBJ2-3
v_call: TRBV5-1
d_call: .
clone_size: many
cdr3_aa: CASSSGQSTDTQYF
cdr3_nt: TGCGCCAGCAGTTCGGGACAAAGCACAGATACGCAGTATTTT

j_call: TRBJ2-1
v_call: TRBV29-1
d_call: TRBD1
clone_size: many
cdr3_aa: CSVEGAGGNEQFF
cdr3_nt: TGCAGCGTTGAAGGCGCAGGGGGCAATGAGCAGTTCTTC

j_call: TRBJ2-7
v_call: TRBV4-1
d_call: .
clone_size: many
cdr3_aa: CASSQPTLGEQYF
cdr3_nt: TGCGCCAGCAGCCAACCAACCCTCGGCGAGCAGTACTTC

j_call: TRBJ2-3
v_call: TRBV5-1
d_call: TRBD2
clone_size: many
cdr3_aa: CASSPRSGTPDTQYF
cdr3_nt: TGCGCCAGCAGCCCGAGAAGCGGGACGCCAGATACGCAGTATTTT

j_call: TRBJ2-6
v_call: TRBV7-6
d_call: .
clone_size: few
cdr3_aa: CASSLHTALSGANVLTF
cdr3_nt: TGTGCCAGCAGCTTACATACAGCCCTCTCTGGGGCCAACGTCCTGACTTTC

j_call: TRBJ2-1
v_call: TRBV5-1
d_call: .
clone_size: many
cdr3_aa: CASTTGRYNEQFF
cdr3_nt: TGCGCCAGCACTACAGGCCGGTACAATGAGCAGTTCTTC

j_call: TRBJ1-5
v_call: TRBV29-1
d_call: .
clone_size: .
cdr3_aa: CSVVVGNQPQHF
cdr3_nt: TGCAGCGTTGTCGTCGGCAATCAGCCCCAGCATTTT

j_call: TRBJ2-5
v_call: TRBV12-3/TRBV12-4
d_call: .
clone_size: many
cdr3_aa: CASSGVQETQYF
cdr3_nt: TGTGCCAGCAGTGGAGTTCAAGAGACCCAGTACTTC

j_call: TRBJ1-5
v_call: TRBV12-3/TRBV12-4
d_call: TRBD1
clone_size: many
cdr3_aa: CASSSGQGGHF
cdr3_nt: TGTGCCAGCAGTTCGGGACAGGGAGGGCATTTT

j_call: TRBJ1-2
v_call: TRBV15
d_call: .
clone_size: many
cdr3_aa: CATSNGANYGYTF
cdr3_nt: TGTGCCACCAGCAACGGAGCTAACTATGGCTACACCTTC

j_call: TRBJ1-4
v_call: TRBV6-2/TRBV6-3
d_call: TRBD1
clone_size: .
cdr3_aa: CASSVRGTYEKLFF
cdr3_nt: TGTGCCAGCAGCGTCAGGGGGACGTATGAAAAACTGTTTTTT

j_call: TRBJ1-2
v_call: TRBV10-3
d_call: .
clone_size: many
cdr3_aa: CAIARRDRRNYGYTF
cdr3_nt: TGTGCCATCGCGAGAAGGGACCGACGAAACTATGGCTACACCTTC

j_call: TRBJ1-2
v_call: TRBV11-1
d_call: TRBD1
clone_size: .
cdr3_aa: CASSPTGGIEGYTF
cdr3_nt: TGTGCCAGCAGCCCCACAGGGGGAATAGAGGGCTACACCTTC

j_call: TRBJ2-2
v_call: TRBV4-3
d_call: TRBD2
clone_size: many
cdr3_aa: CASSQQRTSGGANTGELFF
cdr3_nt: TGCGCCAGCAGCCAACAACGTACTAGCGGGGGGGCGAACACCGGGGAGCTGTTTTTT

j_call: TRBJ1-1
v_call: TRBV24-1
d_call: .
clone_size: many
cdr3_aa: CATRWGANTEAFF
cdr3_nt: TGTGCCACCAGGTGGGGGGCGAACACTGAAGCTTTCTTT

j_call: TRBJ2-3
v_call: TRBV3-1
d_call: TRBD2
clone_size: .
cdr3_aa: CASSQAAGGGTDTQYF
cdr3_nt: TGTGCCAGCAGCCAAGCTGCGGGGGGGGGCACAGATACGCAGTATTTT

j_call: TRBJ2-7
v_call: TRBV12-3/TRBV12-4
d_call: .
clone_size: many
cdr3_aa: CASSTGIYEQYF
cdr3_nt: TGTGCCAGCAGCACGGGGATTTACGAGCAGTACTTC

j_call: TRBJ2-1
v_call: TRBV2
d_call: TRBD2
clone_size: .
cdr3_aa: CASRIGRDNEQFF
cdr3_nt: TGTGCCAGCCGAATCGGGAGGGACAATGAGCAGTTCTTC

j_call: TRBJ1-6
v_call: TRBV7-9
d_call: TRBD1
clone_size: many
cdr3_aa: CASSLVGTANSPLHF
cdr3_nt: TGTGCCAGCAGCTTAGTCGGGACAGCGAATTCACCCCTCCACTTT

j_call: TRBJ1-6
v_call: TRBV7-3
d_call: .
clone_size: .
cdr3_aa: CASSLKGWNSPLHF
cdr3_nt: TGTGCCAGCAGCCTGAAGGGGTGGAATTCACCCCTCCACTTT

j_call: TRBJ2-5
v_call: TRBV4-2
d_call: TRBD1
clone_size: many
cdr3_aa: CASSPGQGDEETQYF
cdr3_nt: TGTGCCAGCAGCCCCGGACAGGGAGATGAGGAGACCCAGTACTTC

j_call: TRBJ2-5
v_call: TRBV2
d_call: TRBD2
clone_size: once
cdr3_aa: CASSEAPGLVGETQYF
cdr3_nt: TGTGCCAGCAGTGAAGCCCCCGGACTAGTTGGAGAGACCCAGTACTTC

j_call: TRBJ2-3
v_call: TRBV20-1
d_call: .
clone_size: few
cdr3_aa: CSAQGGGDTQYF
cdr3_nt: TGCAGTGCCCAGGGGGGGGGAGATACGCAGTATTTT

j_call: TRBJ2-7
v_call: TRBV5-6
d_call: TRBD2
clone_size: many
cdr3_aa: CASSLINLLAGTNEQYF
cdr3_nt: TGTGCCAGCAGCTTGATAAATCTTTTAGCGGGGACCAACGAGCAGTACTTC